This T cell receptor (beta chain) was recovered during a study of CD8+CD57+ T cells in acquired aplastic anemia. About the research overall: Isolated CD4+ and CD8+ cells, once sorted, yielded DNA averaging about 3.4 ug.

To note about this clonotype: Its antigen is undetermined. One end of the junction does not line up with germline, which may come from a read error.

Genomic DNA constituted the template upon which TCR beta VDJ and CDR3 profiling was performed. TCRdb used MiXCR to reprocess the reads, holding one entry per CDR3 protein. The sample consists of about 270,000 distinct CDR3 sequences, roughly 50% of them appearing once. The CDR3 has 14 amino acids. Germline loops: CDR1 ENHRY, CDR2 SYGVKD. Findings and caveats of the study: Patient and control CD8+ Simpson's diversity was not significantly different.

The sequenced sample was sorted CD4+, CD8+, or CD8+CD57+ T cells (not recorded which) from PBMCs. The TCR sequence derives from a human donor with severe aplastic anemia or a healthy control (not recorded which). The chain employs TRBV10-3 and TRBJ1-1, with TRBD1 matching 7 bases. CDR3 bases: TGTGCCATCAGTGCAGGGGGGAAGAACACTGAAGCTCTCTTT. It yields the protein CAISAGGKNTEALF.